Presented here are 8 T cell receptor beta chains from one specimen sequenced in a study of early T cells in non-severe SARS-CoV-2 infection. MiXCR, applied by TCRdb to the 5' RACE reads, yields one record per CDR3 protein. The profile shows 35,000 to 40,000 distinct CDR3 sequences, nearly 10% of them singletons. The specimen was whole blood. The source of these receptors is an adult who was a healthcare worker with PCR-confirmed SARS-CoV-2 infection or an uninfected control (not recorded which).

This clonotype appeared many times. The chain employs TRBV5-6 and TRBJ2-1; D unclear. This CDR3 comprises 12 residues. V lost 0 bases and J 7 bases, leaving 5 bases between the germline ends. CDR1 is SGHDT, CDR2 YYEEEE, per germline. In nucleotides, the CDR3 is TGTGCCAGCAGCTTGGCAGGAAATGAGCAGTTCTTC. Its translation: CASSLAGNEQFF.

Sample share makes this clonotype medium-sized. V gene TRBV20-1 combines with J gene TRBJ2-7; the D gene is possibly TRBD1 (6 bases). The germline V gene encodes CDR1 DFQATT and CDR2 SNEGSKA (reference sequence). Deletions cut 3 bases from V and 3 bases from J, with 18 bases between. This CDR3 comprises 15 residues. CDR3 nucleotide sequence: TGCAGTGCTAGGGGGGCGGGCAGTCCCCTCTACGAGCAGTACTTC. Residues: CSARGAGSPLYEQYF.

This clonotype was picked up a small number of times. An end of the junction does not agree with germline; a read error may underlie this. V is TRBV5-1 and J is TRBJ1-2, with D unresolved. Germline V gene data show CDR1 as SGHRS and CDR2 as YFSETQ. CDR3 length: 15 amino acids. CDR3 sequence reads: CASRLEGGNNYGYTF. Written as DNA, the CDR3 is TGCGCCAGCAGGTTGGAGGGCGGAAATAACTATGGCTACACCTTC.

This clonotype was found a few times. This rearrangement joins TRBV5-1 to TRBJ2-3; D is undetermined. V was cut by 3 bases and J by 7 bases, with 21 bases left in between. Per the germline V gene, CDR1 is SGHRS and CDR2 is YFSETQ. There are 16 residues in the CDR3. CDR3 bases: TGCGCCAGCAGCTGGGCTTCAGCGACGGTTCGAAATACGCAGTATTTT. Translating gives CASSWASATVRNTQYF.

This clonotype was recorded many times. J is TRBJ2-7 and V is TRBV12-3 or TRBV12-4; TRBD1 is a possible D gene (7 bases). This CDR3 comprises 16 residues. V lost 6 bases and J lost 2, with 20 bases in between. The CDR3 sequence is CASRSGGTARPYEQYF. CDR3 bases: TGTGCCAGCAGGTCCGGAGGGACAGCCCGACCCTACGAGCAGTACTTC.

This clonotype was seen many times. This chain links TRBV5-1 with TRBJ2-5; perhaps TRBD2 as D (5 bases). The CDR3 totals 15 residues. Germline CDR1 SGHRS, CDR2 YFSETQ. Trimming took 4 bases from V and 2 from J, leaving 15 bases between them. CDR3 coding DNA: TGCGCCAGCAGCAGGGAGCTCCCCAATCAAGAGACCCAGTACTTC. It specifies CASSRELPNQETQYF.

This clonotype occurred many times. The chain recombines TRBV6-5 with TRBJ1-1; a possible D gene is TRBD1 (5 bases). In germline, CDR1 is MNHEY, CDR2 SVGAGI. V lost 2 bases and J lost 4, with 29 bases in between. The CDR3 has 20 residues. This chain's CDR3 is CASSYGLGQPNPFGVTEAFF. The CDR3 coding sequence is TGTGCCAGCAGTTACGGTCTGGGGCAGCCCAATCCCTTTGGTGTCACTGAAGCTTTCTTT.

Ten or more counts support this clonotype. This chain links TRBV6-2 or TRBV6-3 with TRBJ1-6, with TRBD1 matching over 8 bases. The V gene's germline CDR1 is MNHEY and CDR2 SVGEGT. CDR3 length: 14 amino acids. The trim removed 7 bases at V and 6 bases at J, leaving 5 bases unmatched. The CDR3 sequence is CASTQTGANSPLHF. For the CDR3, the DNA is TGTGCCAGCACTCAGACAGGGGCTAATTCACCCCTCCACTTT.